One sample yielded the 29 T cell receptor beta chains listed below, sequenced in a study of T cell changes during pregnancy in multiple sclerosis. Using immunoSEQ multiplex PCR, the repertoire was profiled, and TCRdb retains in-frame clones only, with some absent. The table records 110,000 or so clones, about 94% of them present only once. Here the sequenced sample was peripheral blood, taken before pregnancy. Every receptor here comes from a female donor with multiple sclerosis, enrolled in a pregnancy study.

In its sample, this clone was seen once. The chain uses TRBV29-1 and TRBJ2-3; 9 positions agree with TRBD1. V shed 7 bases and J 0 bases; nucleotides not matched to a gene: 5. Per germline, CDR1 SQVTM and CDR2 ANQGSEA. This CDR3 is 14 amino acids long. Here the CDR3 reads CSGTGGVSTDTQYF. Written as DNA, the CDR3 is TGCAGCGGTACAGGGGGCGTAAGCACAGATACGCAGTATTTT.

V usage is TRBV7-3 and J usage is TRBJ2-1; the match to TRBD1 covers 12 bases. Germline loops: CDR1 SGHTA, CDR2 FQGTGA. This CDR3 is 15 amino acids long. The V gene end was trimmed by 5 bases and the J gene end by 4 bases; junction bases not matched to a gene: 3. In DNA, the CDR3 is TGTGCCAGCAGCCTGGGACAGGGGGCTTACAATGAGCAGTTCTTC. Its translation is CASSLGQGAYNEQFF.

CDR3 region: CASSTDRGPGELFF. Here the CDR3 DNA reads TGTGCCAGCAGTACCGACAGGGGGCCCGGGGAGCTGTTTTTT. The genes are TRBV2 and TRBJ2-2, with 10 positions matching TRBD1. The CDR3 contains 14 residues. Germline V CDR1 and CDR2: SNHLY, FYNNEI. Losses at the gene ends were 5 bases for V and 6 bases for J; bases not matched to a gene: 3.

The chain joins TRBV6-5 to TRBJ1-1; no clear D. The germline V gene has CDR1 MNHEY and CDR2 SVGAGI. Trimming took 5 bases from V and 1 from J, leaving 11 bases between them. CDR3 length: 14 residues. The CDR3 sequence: CASSPQWQNTEAFF. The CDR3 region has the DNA TGTGCCAGCAGTCCGCAATGGCAGAACACTGAAGCTTTCTTT.

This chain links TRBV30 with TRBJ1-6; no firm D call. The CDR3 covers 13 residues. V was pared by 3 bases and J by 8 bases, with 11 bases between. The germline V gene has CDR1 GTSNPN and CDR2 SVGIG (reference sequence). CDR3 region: CAWRGGSHSPLHF. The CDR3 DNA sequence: TGTGCCTGGAGAGGCGGGAGCCATTCACCCCTCCACTTT.

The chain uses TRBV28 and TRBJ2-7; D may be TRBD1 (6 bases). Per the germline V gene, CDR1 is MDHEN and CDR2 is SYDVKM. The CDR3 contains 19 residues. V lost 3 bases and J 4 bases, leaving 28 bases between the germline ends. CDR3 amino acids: CASSFPRQVARVNTYEQYF. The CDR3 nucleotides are TGTGCCAGCAGTTTCCCTCGACAGGTGGCGAGGGTGAATACGTACGAGCAGTACTTC.

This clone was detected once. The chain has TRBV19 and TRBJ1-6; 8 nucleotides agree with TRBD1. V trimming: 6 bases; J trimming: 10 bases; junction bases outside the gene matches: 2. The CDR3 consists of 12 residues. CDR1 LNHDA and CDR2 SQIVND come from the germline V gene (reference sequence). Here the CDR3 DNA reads TGTGCCAGTAGGGACAGGGCCTCACCCCTCCACTTT. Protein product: CASRDRASPLHF.

The CDR3 region has the DNA TGTGCCAGCTCACTAGGGACTAGCGCAGATACGCAGTATTTT. Its translation is CASSLGTSADTQYF. The rearrangement joins TRBV18 to TRBJ2-3; 10 bases map to TRBD2. The CDR3 is 14 amino acids. CDR1 and CDR2 (germline): KGHSH, LQKENI. V was pared by 4 bases and J by 4 bases, with 2 bases of the junction left unmatched.

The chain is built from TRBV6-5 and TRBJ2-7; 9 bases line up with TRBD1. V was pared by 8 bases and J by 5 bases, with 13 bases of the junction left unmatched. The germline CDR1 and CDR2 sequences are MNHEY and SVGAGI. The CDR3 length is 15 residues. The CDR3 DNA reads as TGTGCCAGCTACCAAACCGGGACAGGGAAGCACGAGCAGTACTTC. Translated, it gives CASYQTGTGKHEQYF.

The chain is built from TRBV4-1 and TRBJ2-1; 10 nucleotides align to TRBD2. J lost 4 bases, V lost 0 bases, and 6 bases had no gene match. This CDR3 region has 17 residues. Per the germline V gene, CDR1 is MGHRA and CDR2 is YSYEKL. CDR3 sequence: CASSQDRAGGTYNEQFF. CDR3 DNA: TGCGCCAGCAGCCAAGATCGAGCGGGGGGGACATACAATGAGCAGTTCTTC.

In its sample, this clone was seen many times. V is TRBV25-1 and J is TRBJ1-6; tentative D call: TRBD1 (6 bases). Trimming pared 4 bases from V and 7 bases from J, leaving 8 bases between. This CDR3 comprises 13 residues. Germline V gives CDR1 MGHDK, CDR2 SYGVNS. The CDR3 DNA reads TGTGCCAGCAGTGCCAGGGGAAATTCACCCCTCCACTTT. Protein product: CASSARGNSPLHF. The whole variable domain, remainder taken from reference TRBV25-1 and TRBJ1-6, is EADIYQTPRYLVIGTGKKITLECSQTMGHDKMYWYQQDPGMELHLIHYSYGVNSTEKGDLSSESTVSRIRTEHFPLTLESARPSHTSQYLCASSARGNSPLHFGNGTRLTVT.

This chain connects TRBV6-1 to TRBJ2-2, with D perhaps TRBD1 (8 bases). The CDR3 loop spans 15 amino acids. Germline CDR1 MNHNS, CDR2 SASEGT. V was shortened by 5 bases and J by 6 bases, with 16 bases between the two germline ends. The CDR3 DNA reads TGTGCCAGCAGTAACAGGGGGGGGCAGCCCGGGGAGCTGTTTTTT. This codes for CASSNRGGQPGELFF.

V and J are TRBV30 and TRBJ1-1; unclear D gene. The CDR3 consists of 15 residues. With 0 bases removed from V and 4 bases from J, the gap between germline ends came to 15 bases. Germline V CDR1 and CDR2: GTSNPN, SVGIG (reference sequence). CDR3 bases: TGTGCCTGGAGTGTATCGGTCCAAGAGGGCACTGAAGCTTTCTTT. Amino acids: CAWSVSVQEGTEAFF. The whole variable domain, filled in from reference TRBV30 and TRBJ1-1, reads SQTIHQWPATLVQPVGSPLSLECTVEGTSNPNLYWYRQAAGRGLQLLFYSVGIGQISSEVPQNLSASRPQDRQFILSSKKLLLSDSGFYLCAWSVSVQEGTEAFFGQGTRLTVV.

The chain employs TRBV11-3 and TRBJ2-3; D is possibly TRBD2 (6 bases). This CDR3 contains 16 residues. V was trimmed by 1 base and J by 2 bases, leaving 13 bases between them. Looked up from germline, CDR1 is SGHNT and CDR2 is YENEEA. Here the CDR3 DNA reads TGTGCCAGCAGCTTAGGGGACGGGAGTTCCACAGATACGCAGTATTTT. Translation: CASSLGDGSSTDTQYF.

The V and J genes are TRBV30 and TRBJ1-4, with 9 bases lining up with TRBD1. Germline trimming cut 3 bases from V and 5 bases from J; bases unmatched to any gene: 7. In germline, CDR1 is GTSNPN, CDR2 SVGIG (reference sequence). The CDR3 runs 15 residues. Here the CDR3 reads CAWRDRDRVNEKLFF. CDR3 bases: TGTGCCTGGAGAGACCGGGACAGGGTGAATGAAAAACTGTTTTTT.

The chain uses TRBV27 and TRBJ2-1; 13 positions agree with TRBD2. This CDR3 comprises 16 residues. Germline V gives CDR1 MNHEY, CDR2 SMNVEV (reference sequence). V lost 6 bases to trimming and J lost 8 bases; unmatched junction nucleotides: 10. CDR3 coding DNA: TGTGCCAGCAGGACCGACACTAGCGGGAGGGCCTATGAGCAGTTCTTC. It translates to CASRTDTSGRAYEQFF.

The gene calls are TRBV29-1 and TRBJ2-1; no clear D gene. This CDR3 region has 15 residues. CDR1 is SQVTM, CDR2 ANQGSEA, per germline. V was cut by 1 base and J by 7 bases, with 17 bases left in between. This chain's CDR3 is CSVEVPSSSYNEQFF. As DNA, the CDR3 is TGCAGCGTTGAAGTCCCCAGTTCTTCGTATAATGAGCAGTTCTTC.

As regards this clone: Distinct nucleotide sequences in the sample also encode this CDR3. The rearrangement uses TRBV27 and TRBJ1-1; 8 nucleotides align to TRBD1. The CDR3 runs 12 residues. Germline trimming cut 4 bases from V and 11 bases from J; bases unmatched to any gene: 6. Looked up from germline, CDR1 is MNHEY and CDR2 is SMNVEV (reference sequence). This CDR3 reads CASSSDRGYAFF. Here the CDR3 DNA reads TGTGCCAGCAGTTCCGACAGGGGCTACGCTTTCTTT.

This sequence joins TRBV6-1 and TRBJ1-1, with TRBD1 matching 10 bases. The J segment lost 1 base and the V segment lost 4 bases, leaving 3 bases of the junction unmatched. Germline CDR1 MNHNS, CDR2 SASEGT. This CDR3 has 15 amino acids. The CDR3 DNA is TGTGCCAGCAGTGGACAGGGGGCCACGAACACTGAAGCTTTCTTT. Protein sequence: CASSGQGATNTEAFF.

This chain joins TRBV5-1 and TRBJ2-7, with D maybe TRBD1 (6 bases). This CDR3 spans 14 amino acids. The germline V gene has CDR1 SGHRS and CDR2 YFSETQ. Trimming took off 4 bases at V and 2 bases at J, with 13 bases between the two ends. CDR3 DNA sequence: TGCGCCAGCAGCAACGGGACATGGCCCTACGAGCAGTACTTC. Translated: CASSNGTWPYEQYF. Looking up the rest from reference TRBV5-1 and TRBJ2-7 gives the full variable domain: KAGVTQTPRYLIKTRGQQVTLSCSPISGHRSVSWYQQTPGQGLQFLFEYFSETQRNKGNFPGRFSGRQFSNSRSEMNVSTLELGDSALYLCASSNGTWPYEQYFGPGTRLTVT.

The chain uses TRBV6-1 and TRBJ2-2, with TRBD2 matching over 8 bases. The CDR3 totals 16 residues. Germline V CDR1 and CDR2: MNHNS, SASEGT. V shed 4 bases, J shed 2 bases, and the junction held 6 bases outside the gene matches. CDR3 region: CASSVLAAHNTGELFF. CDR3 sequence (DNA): TGTGCCAGCAGTGTACTAGCGGCCCACAACACCGGGGAGCTGTTTTTT.

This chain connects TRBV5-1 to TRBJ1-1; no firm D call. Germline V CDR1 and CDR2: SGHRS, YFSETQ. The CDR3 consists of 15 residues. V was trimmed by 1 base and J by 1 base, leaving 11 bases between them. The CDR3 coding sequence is TGCGCCAGCAGCTTGCGCCGTTCCGGGAACACTGAAGCTTTCTTT. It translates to CASSLRRSGNTEAFF.

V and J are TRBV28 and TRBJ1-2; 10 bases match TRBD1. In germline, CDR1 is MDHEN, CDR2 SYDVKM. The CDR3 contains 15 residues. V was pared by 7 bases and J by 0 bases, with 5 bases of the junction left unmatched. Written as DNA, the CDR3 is TGTGCCAGCACCCCAGGGACAGGGGCTAACTATGGCTACACCTTC. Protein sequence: CASTPGTGANYGYTF.

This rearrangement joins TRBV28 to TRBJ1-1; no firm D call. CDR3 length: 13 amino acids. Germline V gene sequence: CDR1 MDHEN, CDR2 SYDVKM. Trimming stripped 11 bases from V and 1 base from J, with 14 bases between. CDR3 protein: CASLYSGNTEAFF. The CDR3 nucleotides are TGTGCCTCTCTATATTCGGGGAACACTGAAGCTTTCTTT.

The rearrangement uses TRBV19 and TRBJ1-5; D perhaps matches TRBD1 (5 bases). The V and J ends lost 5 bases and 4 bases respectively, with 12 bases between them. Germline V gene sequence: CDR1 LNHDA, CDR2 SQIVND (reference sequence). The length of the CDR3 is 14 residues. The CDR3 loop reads CASSVGTGNQPQHF. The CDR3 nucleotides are TGTGCCAGTAGTGTAGGGACGGGAAATCAGCCCCAGCATTTT.

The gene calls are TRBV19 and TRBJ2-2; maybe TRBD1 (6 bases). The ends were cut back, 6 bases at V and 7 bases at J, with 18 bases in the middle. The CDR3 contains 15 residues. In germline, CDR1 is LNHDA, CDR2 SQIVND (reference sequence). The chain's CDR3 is CASRHGHRADGELFF. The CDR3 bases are TGTGCCAGTAGGCATGGGCACAGGGCTGACGGGGAGCTGTTTTTT.

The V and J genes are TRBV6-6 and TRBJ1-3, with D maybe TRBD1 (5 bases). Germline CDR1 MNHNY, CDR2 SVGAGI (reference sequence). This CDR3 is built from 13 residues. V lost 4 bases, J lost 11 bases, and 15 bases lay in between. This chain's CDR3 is CASSSHGGGAIYF. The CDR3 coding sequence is TGTGCCAGCAGTTCCCACGGGGGTGGCGCCATATATTTT.

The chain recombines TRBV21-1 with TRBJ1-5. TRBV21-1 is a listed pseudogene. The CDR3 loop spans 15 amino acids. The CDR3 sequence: CASPQTGGDNQPQHF. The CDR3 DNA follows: TGTGCCAGCCCCCAAACGGGGGGCGACAATCAGCCCCAGCATTTT.

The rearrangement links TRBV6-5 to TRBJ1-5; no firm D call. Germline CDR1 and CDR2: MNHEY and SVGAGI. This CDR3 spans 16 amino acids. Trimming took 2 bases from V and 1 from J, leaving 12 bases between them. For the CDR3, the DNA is TGTGCCAGCAGTTACCCCGGGGAACAAAGCAATCAGCCCCAGCATTTT. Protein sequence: CASSYPGEQSNQPQHF.